A single sample gave rise to the 21 T cell receptor beta chains below, sequenced in a study of T cells in localized non-small cell lung cancer. The table came from immunoSEQ multiplex PCR; TCRdb's copy has only in-frame clones and leaves some out. The data hold 25,000 to 35,000 clones, with about 88% observed a single time. The source was peripheral blood, collected before any cancer treatment. These receptor sequences come from a woman aged 35 to 70 with stage I lung adenocarcinoma.

The chain couples TRBV30 to TRBJ1-2, with TRBD1 as a possible D gene (5 bases). V lost 2 bases, J lost 3 bases, and 13 bases lay in between. Germline V gene sequence: CDR1 GTSNPN, CDR2 SVGIG (reference sequence). This CDR3 has 14 amino acids. The CDR3 is CAWSFGRGYYGYTF. The CDR3 DNA follows: TGTGCCTGGAGTTTTGGTCGGGGCTACTATGGCTACACCTTC.

The CDR3 bases are TGCAGTGGGGGCTCTGGAAACACCATATATTTT. Its protein product is CSGGSGNTIYF. The J gene is TRBJ1-3, the V gene TRBV29-1; maybe TRBD1 (5 bases). The CDR3 spans 11 residues. The germline gives CDR1 SQVTM, CDR2 ANQGSEA.

DNA of the CDR3: TGTGCCAGCAGCTTTTTCTTACAGCGAGGGGGCGATGAGCAGTTCTTC. Amino acids: CASSFFLQRGGDEQFF. This sequence joins TRBV5-4 and TRBJ2-1; 7 bases line up with TRBD1. Germline values: CDR1 SGHNT, CDR2 YYREEE (reference sequence). J was trimmed by 8 bases and V by 2 bases; bases with no gene match: 13. The CDR3 runs to 16 residues.

The V call is TRBV27, the J call TRBJ2-1; 8 nucleotides agree with TRBD2. Germline assignment: CDR1 MNHEY and CDR2 SMNVEV (reference sequence). The CDR3 runs to 16 residues. V was pared by 4 bases and J by 5 bases, with 10 bases of the junction left unmatched. CDR3: CASSSQGGGTDNEQFF. CDR3 bases: TGTGCCAGCAGTTCCCAGGGCGGGGGGACTGACAATGAGCAGTTCTTC.

This sequence joins TRBV27 and TRBJ2-2; a possible D gene is TRBD2 (7 bases). Germline V lookup: CDR1 MNHEY, CDR2 SMNVEV (reference sequence). V gave up 5 bases and J gave up 5 bases, with 15 bases separating them. CDR3 size: 15 residues. CDR3 nucleotide sequence: TGTGCCAGCAGTATGGGGGGGGCGTATACCGGGGAGCTGTTTTTT. Its translation: CASSMGGAYTGELFF.

This chain uses TRBV15 with TRBJ1-5, with D hard to call. Per the germline V gene, CDR1 is LNHNV and CDR2 is YYDKDF (reference sequence). Trimming stripped 6 bases from V and 0 bases from J, with 18 bases between. The CDR3 consists of 17 residues. This CDR3 reads CATSTFLTRNSNQPQHF. The CDR3 DNA sequence: TGTGCCACCAGTACTTTTTTGACAAGAAATAGCAATCAGCCCCAGCATTTT.

J is TRBJ2-7 and V is TRBV19; D not certain. V dropped 5 bases and J dropped 3 bases, with 11 bases sitting between them. The CDR3 totals 13 residues. Germline CDR1 LNHDA, CDR2 SQIVND (reference sequence). CDR3 residues: CASSSLQNYEQYF. The CDR3 DNA reads as TGTGCCAGTAGTTCCCTACAAAACTACGAGCAGTACTTC. Full variable domain (outside the CDR3, taken from reference TRBV19 and TRBJ2-7): DGGITQSPKYLFRKEGQNVTLSCEQNLNHDAMYWYRQDPGQGLRLIYYSQIVNDFQKGDIAEGYSVSREKKESFPLTVTSAQKNPTAFYLCASSSLQNYEQYFGPGTRLTVT.

This chain links TRBV6-6 with TRBJ2-3; 13 nucleotides agree with TRBD2. Germline V gene data show CDR1 as MNHNY and CDR2 as SVGAGI (reference sequence). V lost 6 bases and J lost 5; bases outside the gene matches: 8. The CDR3 consists of 16 residues. The CDR3 loop reads CASSYGTSGMRDTQYF. The CDR3 DNA reads TGTGCCAGCAGCTACGGGACTAGCGGGATGCGAGATACGCAGTATTTT.

V is TRBV27 and J is TRBJ2-5, with D hard to call. V dropped 1 base and J dropped 4 bases, with 10 bases sitting between them. The CDR3 extends over 14 amino acids. Germline CDR1 and CDR2: MNHEY and SMNVEV (reference sequence). The DNA of the CDR3 is TGTGCCAGCAGTTTATACCCTAGGGCAGAGACCCAGTACTTC. Translated, it gives CASSLYPRAETQYF.

The V gene is TRBV28, the J gene TRBJ1-2; D unclear. This CDR3 is 15 amino acids long. Germline V gene lookup returns CDR1 MDHEN and CDR2 SYDVKM. The V and J ends lost 2 bases and 5 bases respectively, with 15 bases between them. CDR3 coding DNA: TGTGCCAGCAGTTTAGGTGTAGGGCCGAATTATGGCTACACCTTC. Amino acids: CASSLGVGPNYGYTF.

The genes are TRBV28 and TRBJ2-1, with TRBD2 matching 10 bases. Per germline, CDR1 MDHEN and CDR2 SYDVKM. The junction had 6 bases not matched to a gene; V was cut back by 3 bases and J by 7 bases. The CDR3 covers 15 residues. Here the CDR3 reads CASSLGLAGANEQFF. CDR3 DNA: TGTGCCAGCAGTTTGGGGCTAGCGGGAGCGAATGAGCAGTTCTTC.

V is TRBV27 and J is TRBJ2-2, with TRBD1 as a possible D gene (5 bases). This CDR3 has 13 amino acids. The germline V and J ends were trimmed by 3 bases and 6 bases, with 8 bases remaining between them. Per the germline V gene, CDR1 is MNHEY and CDR2 is SMNVEV (reference sequence). Written as DNA, the CDR3 is TGTGCCAGCAGTTTTACACAGGCCGGGGAGCTGTTTTTT. Translating it yields CASSFTQAGELFF.

The chain links TRBV5-6 to TRBJ1-2; D perhaps matches TRBD1 (5 bases). V shed 7 bases and J shed 2 bases, with 15 bases lying between them. This CDR3 has 14 residues. Germline V gives CDR1 SGHDT, CDR2 YYEEEE. The CDR3 DNA reads TGTGCCAGCGGTAAACGGGGGTTAAACTATGGCTACACCTTC. Translation: CASGKRGLNYGYTF.

The rearrangement joins TRBV10-3 to TRBJ2-3; D tentatively fits TRBD1 or TRBD2 (6 bases each). Trimming left V 8 bases short and J 7 bases short, with 19 bases between. Germline lookup yields CDR1 ENHRY and CDR2 SYGVKD. The length of the CDR3 is 14 residues. The DNA for the CDR3 is TGTGCCATCGCTGGGGGCGGGAACCTTTATACGCAGTATTTT. Its protein product is CAIAGGGNLYTQYF.

The J gene is TRBJ2-2, the V gene TRBV4-3; the match to TRBD2 covers 9 bases. The CDR3 runs 15 residues. V was clipped by 1 base and J by 7 bases; unmatched bases: 4. Per germline, CDR1 LGHNA and CDR2 YSLEER. The chain's CDR3 is CASSQGGGVVGELFF. DNA of the CDR3: TGCGCCAGCAGCCAAGGCGGGGGGGTGGTCGGGGAGCTGTTTTTT.

The chain recombines TRBV7-9 with TRBJ2-5; the match to TRBD2 covers 9 bases. CDR1 SEHNR and CDR2 FQNEAQ come from the germline V gene (reference sequence). The CDR3 runs to 14 residues. V lost 6 bases and J lost 1; bases outside the gene matches: 3. The CDR3, as DNA: TGTGCCAGCAGTGAGACTAGCGGCCAAGAGACCCAGTACTTC. The encoded protein is CASSETSGQETQYF.

This rearrangement joins TRBV5-1 to TRBJ2-7; weak D call: TRBD1 (6 bases). Germline values: CDR1 SGHRS, CDR2 YFSETQ. The CDR3 loop spans 14 amino acids. V gave up 4 bases and J gave up 5 bases, with 16 bases separating them. CDR3 in DNA: TGCGCCAGCAGCATGACACACAGGGTGGACGAGCAGTACTTC. Protein product: CASSMTHRVDEQYF. The full variable domain, in which reference TRBV5-1 and TRBJ2-7 provide the parts outside the CDR3, is KAGVTQTPRYLIKTRGQQVTLSCSPISGHRSVSWYQQTPGQGLQFLFEYFSETQRNKGNFPGRFSGRQFSNSRSEMNVSTLELGDSALYLCASSMTHRVDEQYFGPGTRLTVT.

The chain recombines TRBV7-8 with TRBJ2-2; D not resolved. CDR3 size: 16 residues. Germline V lookup: CDR1 SGHVS, CDR2 FQNEAQ. V lost 2 bases and J 0 bases, leaving 10 bases between the germline ends. The DNA for the CDR3 is TGTGCCAGCAGCTTATACCCAGCGACGAACACCGGGGAGCTGTTTTTT. It yields the protein CASSLYPATNTGELFF.

The chain recombines TRBV27 with TRBJ1-2; 9 bases match TRBD1. Germline CDR1 MNHEY, CDR2 SMNVEV (reference sequence). Trimming took 6 bases from V and 3 from J; bases not matched to a gene: 2. This CDR3 has 13 residues. The CDR3 sequence: CASRQGADYGYTF. CDR3 nucleotides: TGTGCCAGCAGACAGGGGGCGGACTATGGCTACACCTTC.

The V and J genes are TRBV2 and TRBJ2-7, with D perhaps matching TRBD2 (7 bases). V was pared by 6 bases and J by 4 bases, with 16 bases between. Germline CDR1 is SNHLY and CDR2 is FYNNEI. The length of the CDR3 is 14 residues. The CDR3 reads CASSPGRGLYEQYF. CDR3 bases: TGTGCCAGCAGCCCCGGGCGGGGGCTTTACGAGCAGTACTTC.

V gene TRBV30 combines with J gene TRBJ2-1, with D possibly being TRBD1 (6 bases). Germline V gene sequence: CDR1 GTSNPN, CDR2 SVGIG (reference sequence). This CDR3 region has 13 residues. The ends were cut back, 3 bases at V and 3 bases at J, with 9 bases in the middle. CDR3 nucleotides: TGTGCCTGGAGGAAACAGGGCTACAATGAGCAGTTCTTC. Translated: CAWRKQGYNEQFF.